Listed below are T cell receptor beta chains from one sample, sequenced in a study of cytomegalovirus exposure and HLA in healthy donors. Some clones are missing from TCRdb's copy, which holds only in-frame ones; the method was immunoSEQ multiplex PCR. Among about 130,000 clones listed, approximately 77% were seen once. Sequencing input: PBMCs. Source of these receptors: a woman aged 40-49 years in good health and CMV-seronegative. Both conserved end residues are part of each CDR3. D genes are given only for firm matches. Clone size is given for some rows only: seen once, a few or many times, or a class if the clone is expanded.

>13|TRBJ2-5|TRBD2|NA|TRBV7-9
CASSLSGAETQYF
TGTGCCAGCAGCCTAAGCGGGGCAGAGACCCAGTACTTC
>13|TRBJ2-7|NA|NA|TRBV7-9
CASSLGGHYEQYF
TGTGCCAGCAGCTTAGGTGGGCACTACGAGCAGTACTTC
>19|TRBJ1-1|NA|once|TRBV27
CASSFLGAGAWSGGTEAFF
TGTGCCAGCAGTTTTCTTGGGGCAGGGGCTTGGTCAGGTGGCACTGAAGCTTTCTTT
>16|TRBJ1-1|TRBD1|NA|TRBV5-1
CASSLVQGAGSTEAFF
TGCGCCAGCAGCTTGGTCCAGGGGGCAGGGAGCACTGAAGCTTTCTTT
>15|TRBJ2-7|NA|few|TRBV25-1
CASSDRDRGNYEQYF
TGTGCCAGCAGTGACAGGGATCGGGGGAATTACGAGCAGTACTTC
>13|TRBJ1-5|NA|NA|TRBV27
CASSFLSNQPQHF
TGTGCCAGCAGTTTTCTCAGCAATCAGCCCCAGCATTTT
>14|TRBJ1-4|TRBD1|NA|TRBV27
CASATGTGNEKLFF
TGTGCCAGCGCGACCGGGACAGGAAACGAAAAACTGTTTTTT
>12|TRBJ1-2|NA|NA|TRBV5-4
CASSLVGGGYTF
TGTGCCAGCAGCTTGGTGGGGGGGGGCTACACCTTC
>18|TRBJ2-3|NA|NA|TRBV5-1
CASTLQPTGTSSTDTQYF
TGCGCCAGCACCCTTCAACCCACCGGGACTTCCAGCACAGATACGCAGTATTTT
>13|TRBJ1-5|NA|few|TRBV7-8
CASSFAVNQPQHF
TGTGCCAGCAGCTTCGCGGTAAATCAGCCCCAGCATTTT
>14|TRBJ2-5|TRBD1|few|TRBV7-8
CASSFRTGRETQYF
TGTGCCAGCAGCTTCCGGACAGGGAGGGAGACCCAGTACTTC
>16|TRBJ1-3|NA|NA|TRBV13
CASSSQLTVPGNTIYF
TGTGCCAGCAGCTCTCAACTTACGGTCCCTGGAAACACCATATATTTT
>14|TRBJ2-1|NA|NA|TRBV6-6
CASRRRGELHEQFF
TGTGCCAGCAGGCGCAGGGGGGAGCTGCATGAGCAGTTCTTC
>13|TRBJ2-7|TRBD1|few|TRBV7-9
CASRPGQGGEQYF
TGTGCCAGCAGACCCGGACAGGGTGGCGAGCAGTACTTC
>13|TRBJ2-1|NA|NA|TRBV6-5
CASRTTGSNEQFF
TGTGCCAGCAGAACAACAGGGTCCAATGAGCAGTTCTTC
>13|TRBJ1-2|NA|NA|TRBV2
CASSGAREEGYTF
TGTGCCAGCAGTGGGGCAAGAGAAGAAGGCTACACCTTC
>16|TRBJ1-2|NA|few|TRBV18
CASSPQSRDTNYGYTF
TGTGCCAGCTCACCACAAAGCCGGGACACCAACTATGGCTACACCTTC
>15|TRBJ1-4|NA|few|TRBV6-6
CASSYSRSVNEKLFF
TGTGCCAGCAGTTACTCGAGGTCGGTGAATGAAAAACTGTTTTTT
>13|TRBJ1-1|NA|NA|TRBV30
CAWEAGENTEAFF
TGTGCCTGGGAGGCGGGGGAGAACACTGAAGCTTTCTTT
>15|TRBJ1-4|NA|once|TRBV19
CASSDGGSTNEKLFF
TGTGCCAGTAGTGACGGAGGATCAACTAATGAAAAACTGTTTTTT
>12|TRBJ2-7|NA|NA|TRBV2
CASTRVNYEQYF
TGTGCCAGCACCCGGGTGAACTACGAGCAGTACTTC
>14|TRBJ2-7|NA|NA|TRBV6-6
CASSYLGGLYEQYF
TGTGCCAGCAGTTACCTCGGAGGTTTATACGAGCAGTACTTC
>15|TRBJ1-2|TRBD1|NA|TRBV28
CASSLGTGSDYGYTF
TGTGCCAGCAGTTTAGGGACAGGGTCGGACTATGGCTACACCTTC
>14|TRBJ1-2|NA|NA|TRBV4-1
CASSQDRGLYGYTF
TGCGCCAGCAGCCAAGATCGTGGCTTATATGGCTACACCTTC
>14|TRBJ1-1|TRBD1|NA|TRBV10-1
CASSTLDRATEAFF
TGCGCCAGCAGTACCCTAGACAGGGCCACTGAAGCTTTCTTT
>13|TRBJ1-1|NA|NA|TRBV19
CASSITRNTEAFF
TGTGCCAGTAGTATCACCAGGAACACTGAAGCTTTCTTT
>13|TRBJ2-5|NA|NA|TRBV30
CAWSVRLRETQYF
TGTGCCTGGAGTGTGCGACTCCGGGAGACCCAGTACTTC